This T cell receptor beta chain is drawn from a study of T cells in Graves' hyperthyroidism and ophthalmopathy. The CDR3 regions of TCR beta were amplified from RNA transcripts. The study used the HTBI primer set for a first-round RT-PCR of the TCR CDR3. Using its own MiXCR run on the multiplex PCR reads, TCRdb lists one record per CDR3 protein. The sample lists around 690,000 distinct CDR3 sequences; more than 20% were seen once. Together with thyroid ultrasound, orbital computed tomography, serum thyroxine and TRAb, clinical symptoms were used for diagnoses. Germline V CDR1 and CDR2: SGHDT, YYEEEE. Trimming pared 1 base from V and 3 bases from J, leaving 7 bases between. The CDR3 totals 14 residues.

Sequencing was carried out using blood. This receptor was obtained from a man aged 25-45 years with Graves' ophthalmopathy. The V gene is TRBV5-6, the J gene TRBJ2-2; no clear D. CDR3 bases: TGTGCCAGCAGCTTGTTGTGGGACACCGGGGAGCTGTTTTTT. Protein sequence: CASSLLWDTGELFF.